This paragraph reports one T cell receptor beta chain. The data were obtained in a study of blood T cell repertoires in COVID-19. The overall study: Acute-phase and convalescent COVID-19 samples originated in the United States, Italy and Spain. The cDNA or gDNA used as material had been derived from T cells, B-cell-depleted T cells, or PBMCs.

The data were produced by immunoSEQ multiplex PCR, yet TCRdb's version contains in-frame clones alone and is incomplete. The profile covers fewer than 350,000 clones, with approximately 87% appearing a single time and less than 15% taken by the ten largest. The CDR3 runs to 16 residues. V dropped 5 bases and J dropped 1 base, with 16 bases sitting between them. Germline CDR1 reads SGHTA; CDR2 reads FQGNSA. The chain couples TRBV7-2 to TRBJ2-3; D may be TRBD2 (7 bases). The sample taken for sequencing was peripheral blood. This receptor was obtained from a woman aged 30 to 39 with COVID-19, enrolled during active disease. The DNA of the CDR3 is TGTGCCAGCAGCCTACGGGGGGCGTTCGGCACAGATACGCAGTATTTT. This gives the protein CASSLRGAFGTDTQYF. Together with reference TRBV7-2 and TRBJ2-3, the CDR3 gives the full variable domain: GAGVSQSPSNKVTEKGKDVELRCDPISGHTALYWYRQSLGQGLEFLIYFQGNSAPDKSGLPSDRFSAERTGGSVSTLTIQRTQQEDSAVYLCASSLRGAFGTDTQYFGPGTRLTVL.